Below, 16 T cell receptor beta chains from the same sample are listed, as sequenced in a study of vaccination effects on CD4 cells after COVID-19. A roughly ten-day culture period preceded the isolation of CD4+ T cells. Either the mRNA-1273 or the BNT162b2 vaccine was given to participants as two doses. These receptors are not linked to any known antigen. The table came from immunoSEQ multiplex PCR; TCRdb's copy has only in-frame clones and leaves some out. This sample yields about 66,000 clones, of which less than 80% are seen a single time; 2% to 3% belongs to the top ten. This sample comprised CD4+ T cells from PBMCs cultured without peptide, obtained after COVID-19 vaccination. The source of these receptors is a human donor who received a COVID-19 vaccine.

This clone came up once. The chain uses TRBV5-4 and TRBJ1-2, with 9 positions matching TRBD1. Unmatched junction bases numbered 2, after V lost 0 bases and J lost 5 bases. CDR3 length equals 14 residues. Germline CDR1 is SGHNT and CDR2 is YYREEE (reference sequence). CDR3: CASSLAGTGYGYTF. The CDR3 bases are TGTGCCAGCAGCTTGGCAGGGACAGGGTATGGCTACACCTTC. The variable domain in full, completed from reference TRBV5-4 and TRBJ1-2, reads ETGVTQSPTHLIKTRGQQVTLRCSSQSGHNTVSWYQQALGQGPQFIFQYYREEENGRGNFPPRFSGLQFPNYSSELNVNALELDDSALYLCASSLAGTGYGYTFGSGTRLTVV.

This rearrangement joins TRBV7-7 to TRBJ2-5, with 8 bases that match TRBD1. The germline V gene has CDR1 SSHAT and CDR2 FNYEAQ (reference sequence). J was trimmed by 4 bases and V by 5 bases; bases with no gene match: 9. CDR3 length: 15 residues. CDR3 DNA sequence: TGTGCCAGCAGCCCCGACAGGGGTCGGGGAGAGACCCAGTACTTC. Translation gives CASSPDRGRGETQYF.

The chain has TRBV2 and TRBJ2-2; 8 nucleotides agree with TRBD1. With 0 bases clipped from V and 4 bases from J, the junction kept 4 bases outside the gene matches. The CDR3 spans 16 residues. Germline V gene sequence: CDR1 SNHLY, CDR2 FYNNEI. CDR3 sequence reads: CASSEAQGAVTGELFF. CDR3 bases: TGTGCCAGCAGTGAAGCGCAGGGGGCCGTCACCGGGGAGCTGTTTTTT.

In DNA form, the CDR3 reads TGTGCCAGCAATCTGGACAGGGGGCGAATAGGGCAGCCCCAGCATTTT. Translation: CASNLDRGRIGQPQHF. The rearrangement uses TRBV28 and TRBJ1-5; the match to TRBD1 covers 11 bases. This CDR3 is built from 16 residues. The V and J ends lost 7 bases and 7 bases, in that order; junction bases with no gene match: 12. In germline, CDR1 is MDHEN, CDR2 SYDVKM.

This clone was seen a single time. This rearrangement joins TRBV6-5 to TRBJ2-2; D is tentatively TRBD1 or TRBD2 (5 bases each). The length of the CDR3 is 15 residues. Germline CDR1 MNHEY, CDR2 SVGAGI. V shed 5 bases and J shed 5 bases, with 15 bases lying between them. The CDR3 bases are TGTGCCAGCAGTCAACCCGGGACCGGAACCGGGGAGCTGTTTTTT. As protein: CASSQPGTGTGELFF.

This clone was found a few times. The V and J genes are TRBV7-2 and TRBJ1-2, with D perhaps TRBD1 (5 bases). The CDR3 covers 18 residues. Germline V gene sequence: CDR1 SGHTA, CDR2 FQGNSA. Trimming took 1 base from V and 0 from J, leaving 18 bases between them. CDR3 bases: TGTGCCAGCAGCTTAGTAGGGACCGGCAGGTTAGCTAACTATGGCTACACCTTC. It specifies CASSLVGTGRLANYGYTF.

The V call is TRBV18, the J call TRBJ2-7, with D possibly called TRBD1 or TRBD2 (5 bases each). Germline lookup yields CDR1 KGHSH and CDR2 LQKENI. The CDR3 covers 12 residues. Trimming pared 6 bases from V and 6 bases from J, leaving 12 bases between. This chain's CDR3 is CASSAGGTEQYV. Written as DNA, the CDR3 is TGTGCCAGCTCTGCTGGGGGTACCGAGCAGTACGTC.

The chain employs TRBV3-1 (or the pseudogene TRBV3-2) and TRBJ2-3; the match to TRBD2 covers 15 bases. Looked up from germline, CDR1 is LGHDT and CDR2 is YNNKEL (reference sequence). This CDR3 is built from 18 residues. V trimming: 5 bases; J trimming: 3 bases; junction bases outside the gene matches: 9. DNA of the CDR3: TGTGCCAGCAGCAGGGAGGGACTAGCGGGGGGAGGGACAGATACGCAGTATTTT. Translating gives CASSREGLAGGGTDTQYF.

The chain combines TRBV3-1 (or the pseudogene TRBV3-2) with TRBJ1-2; D is uncertain. In germline, CDR1 is LGHDT, CDR2 YNNKEL (reference sequence). Deletions cut 1 base from V and 7 bases from J, with 13 bases between. The CDR3 extends over 14 amino acids. The CDR3 reads CASSQGPSEFGYTF. In nucleotides, the CDR3 is TGTGCCAGCAGCCAAGGGCCGAGTGAGTTTGGCTACACCTTC.

V usage is TRBV11-2 and J usage is TRBJ2-1, with 7 bases aligning to TRBD1. There are 13 residues in the CDR3. The germline gives CDR1 SGHAT, CDR2 FQNNGV. The V and J ends lost 5 bases and 5 bases, in that order; junction bases with no gene match: 3. The CDR3 nucleotides are TGTGCCAGCAGCCCGGGGACAGACAATGAGCAGTTCTTC. It translates to CASSPGTDNEQFF.

The V call is TRBV6-5, the J call TRBJ2-3, with 8 positions matching TRBD1. The CDR3 is made up of 16 amino acids. V was clipped by 3 bases and J by 2 bases; unmatched bases: 7. Germline V lookup: CDR1 MNHEY, CDR2 SVGAGI. The CDR3 coding sequence is TGTGCCAGCAGTTATGGACAGGGCCCCGTCACAGATACGCAGTATTTT. Translated: CASSYGQGPVTDTQYF.

V gene TRBV9 combines with J gene TRBJ1-6; D might be TRBD1 (5 bases). The V gene's germline CDR1 is SGDLS and CDR2 YYNGEE. This CDR3 has 16 amino acids. The ends were cut back, 3 bases at V and 7 bases at J, with 17 bases in the middle. The CDR3 region has the DNA TGTGCCAGCAGCGAATATCAGTCGGGGACGAATTCACCCCTCCACTTT. Its translation is CASSEYQSGTNSPLHF.

V usage is TRBV11-1 and J usage is TRBJ1-1; tentatively, D is TRBD1 (6 bases). Per germline, CDR1 SGHAT and CDR2 FQDESV (reference sequence). The CDR3 is 13 amino acids. Trimming removed 8 bases from V and 1 base from J, with 11 bases in between. CDR3: CASAGHSNTEAFF. Here the CDR3 DNA reads TGTGCCAGCGCGGGACACTCGAACACTGAAGCTTTCTTT.

The table lists this clone with a few counts. The chain uses TRBV30 and TRBJ2-4; D might be TRBD2 (5 bases). Trimming removed 3 bases at V and 1 base at J, with 10 bases between. CDR1 and CDR2 from the germline V gene are GTSNPN and SVGIG (reference sequence). The CDR3 covers 14 residues. CDR3 residues: CAWRRLAAKNIQYF. The CDR3 DNA reads as TGTGCCTGGAGACGGTTAGCGGCCAAAAACATTCAGTACTTC.

This clone was seen a few times. The V gene is TRBV25-1, the J gene TRBJ1-1; a possible D gene is TRBD1 (6 bases). Germline-derived CDR1 and CDR2 are MGHDK and SYGVNS. The CDR3 contains 12 residues. Between the trimmed V and J ends, which lost 1 base and 9 bases, there was a span of 9 bases. The CDR3 is CASSESTGKAFF. The CDR3 coding sequence is TGTGCCAGCAGTGAATCGACAGGCAAAGCTTTCTTT.

CDR3 amino acids: CASSSPGSVAETQYF. In DNA form, the CDR3 reads TGTGCCAGCAGCTCCCCGGGGAGCGTCGCGGAGACCCAGTACTTC. J is TRBJ2-5 and V is TRBV2; D might be TRBD2 (5 bases). Looked up from germline, CDR1 is SNHLY and CDR2 is FYNNEI. This CDR3 region has 15 residues. V gave up 6 bases and J gave up 5 bases, with 19 bases separating them.